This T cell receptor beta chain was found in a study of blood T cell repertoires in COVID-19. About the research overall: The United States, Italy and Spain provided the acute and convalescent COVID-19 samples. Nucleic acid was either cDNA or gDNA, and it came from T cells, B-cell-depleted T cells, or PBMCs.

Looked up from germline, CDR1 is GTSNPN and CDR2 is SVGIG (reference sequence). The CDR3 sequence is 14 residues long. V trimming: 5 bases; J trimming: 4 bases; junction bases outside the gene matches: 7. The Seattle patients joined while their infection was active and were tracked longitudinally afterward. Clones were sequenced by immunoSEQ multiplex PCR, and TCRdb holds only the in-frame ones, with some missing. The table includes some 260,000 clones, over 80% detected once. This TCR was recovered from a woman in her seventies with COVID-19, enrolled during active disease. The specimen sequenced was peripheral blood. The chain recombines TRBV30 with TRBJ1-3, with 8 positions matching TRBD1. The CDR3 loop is CAWERTGSGNTIYF. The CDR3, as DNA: TGTGCCTGGGAGCGGACAGGGTCCGGAAACACCATATATTTT.